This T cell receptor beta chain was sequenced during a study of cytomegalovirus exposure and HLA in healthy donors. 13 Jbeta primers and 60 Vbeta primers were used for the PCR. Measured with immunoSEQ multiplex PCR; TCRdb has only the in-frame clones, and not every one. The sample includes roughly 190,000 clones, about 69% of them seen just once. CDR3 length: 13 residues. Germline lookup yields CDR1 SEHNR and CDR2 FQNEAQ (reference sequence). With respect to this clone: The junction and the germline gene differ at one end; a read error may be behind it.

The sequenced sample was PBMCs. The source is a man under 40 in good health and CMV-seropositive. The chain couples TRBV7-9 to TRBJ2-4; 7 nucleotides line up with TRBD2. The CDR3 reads CSSSFLAENIQYF. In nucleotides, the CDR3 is TGTTCCAGCAGCTTCCTAGCGGAAAACATTCAGTACTTC.